This TCR beta chain was observed in a study of cytomegalovirus exposure and HLA in healthy donors. The CDR3 consists of 17 residues. CDR1 is SNHLY and CDR2 is FYNNEI in the germline V gene. V lost 10 bases and J lost 3, with 22 bases in between. Primers included in the PCR were 60 Vbeta and 13 Jbeta primers. Libraries were prepared by immunoSEQ multiplex PCR; TCRdb keeps only in-frame clonotypes and omits some of them. The sample holds 60,000 to 90,000 clones. The chain is built from TRBV2 and TRBJ1-6, with D hard to call. The sample was PBMCs. The TCR originated in a woman aged 35 to 49 in good health and CMV-seropositive. CDR3 loop: CATPIEEGMSYNSPLHF. The DNA for the CDR3 is TGTGCCACCCCGATCGAGGAGGGTATGAGCTATAATTCACCCCTCCACTTT. Full variable domain (remainder filled in from reference TRBV2 and TRBJ1-6): EPEVTQTPSHQVTQMGQEVILRCVPISNHLYFYWYRQILGQKVEFLVSFYNNEISEKSEIFDDQFSVERPDGSNFTLKIRSTKLEDSAMYFCATPIEEGMSYNSPLHFGNGTRLTVT.